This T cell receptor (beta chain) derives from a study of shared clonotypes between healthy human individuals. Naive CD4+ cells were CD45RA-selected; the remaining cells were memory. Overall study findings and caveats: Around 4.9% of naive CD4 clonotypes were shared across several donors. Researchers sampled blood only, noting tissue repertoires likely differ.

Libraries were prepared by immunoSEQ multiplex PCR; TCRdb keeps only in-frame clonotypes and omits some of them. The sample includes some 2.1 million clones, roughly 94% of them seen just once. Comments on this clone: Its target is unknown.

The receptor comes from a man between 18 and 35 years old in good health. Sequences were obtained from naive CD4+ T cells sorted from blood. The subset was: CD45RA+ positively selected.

The CDR3 region has the DNA TGTGCCAGCAGCCTTAGCGGGAGAAACACCGGGGAGCTGTTTTTT. Translating it yields CASSLSGRNTGELFF. The chain employs TRBV14 and TRBJ2-2; 9 positions match TRBD2. This CDR3 comprises 15 residues. Trimming at V came to 4 bases and at J to 2 bases, leaving 2 bases not matched to a gene. Germline loops: CDR1 SGHDN, CDR2 FVKESK.